The TCR beta chain under discussion was sequenced for a study of pediatric ulcerative colitis. Study-wide background: Seven patients showed pancolitis and two showed left-sided colitis. General observations from the study: Blood-rectal clonal overlap within each person was significantly higher in ulcerative colitis patients than controls. Two rectal CDR3 clonotypes occurred in all ulcerative colitis patients.

Per germline, CDR1 SNHLY and CDR2 FYNNEI. Unmatched junction bases numbered 9, after V lost 6 bases and J lost 7 bases. The CDR3 is made up of 16 amino acids. During colonoscopy, one to two rectal pinch biopsies were collected. The method was immunoSEQ multiplex PCR; TCRdb's version includes in-frame clones alone and lacks a portion of them. The sample consists of tens of thousands of clones, roughly 81% of them appearing once. As to this clone: Its antigen remains unidentified.

The TCR comes from a boy aged 5-17 years with mild ulcerative colitis. V usage is TRBV2 and J usage is TRBJ2-1; TRBD2 aligns across 13 bases. The sequenced sample was gut tissue. The CDR3 spells CASSSLLAGGLNEQFF. The CDR3, as DNA: TGTGCCAGCAGCTCTTTACTAGCGGGGGGGCTAAATGAGCAGTTCTTC.